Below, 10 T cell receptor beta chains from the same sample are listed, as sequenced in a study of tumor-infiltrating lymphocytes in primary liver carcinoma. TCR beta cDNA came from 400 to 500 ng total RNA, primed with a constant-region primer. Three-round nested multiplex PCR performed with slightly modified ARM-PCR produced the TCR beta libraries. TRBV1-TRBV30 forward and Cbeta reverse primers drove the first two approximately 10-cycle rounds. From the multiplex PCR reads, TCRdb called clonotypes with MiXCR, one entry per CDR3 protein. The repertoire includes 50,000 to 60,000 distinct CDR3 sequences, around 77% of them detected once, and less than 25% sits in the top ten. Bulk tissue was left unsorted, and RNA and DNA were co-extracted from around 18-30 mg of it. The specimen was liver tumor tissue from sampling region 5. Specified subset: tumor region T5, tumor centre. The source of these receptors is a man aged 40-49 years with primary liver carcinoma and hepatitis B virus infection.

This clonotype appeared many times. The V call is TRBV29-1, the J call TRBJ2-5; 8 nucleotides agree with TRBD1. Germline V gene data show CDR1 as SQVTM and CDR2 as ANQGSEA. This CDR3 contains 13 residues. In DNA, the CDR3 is TGCGGCGGCCAGGGGGCGGATTCCAAGACCCAGTACTTC. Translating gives CGGQGADSKTQYF.

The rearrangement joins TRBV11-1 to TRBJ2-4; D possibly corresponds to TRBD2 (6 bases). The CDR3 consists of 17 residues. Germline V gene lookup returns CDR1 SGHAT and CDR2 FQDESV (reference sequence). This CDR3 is CANSSPGPGASKNIQYF. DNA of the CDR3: TGTGCTAACAGCTCTCCGGGACCGGGAGCATCAAAAAACATTCAGTACTTC.

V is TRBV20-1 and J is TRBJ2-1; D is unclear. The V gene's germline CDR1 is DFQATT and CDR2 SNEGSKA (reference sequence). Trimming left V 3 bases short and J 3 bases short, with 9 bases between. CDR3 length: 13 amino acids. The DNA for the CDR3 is TGCAGTGCTAGGGGTGGGTGCTACAATGAGCAGTTCTTC. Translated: CSARGGCYNEQFF.

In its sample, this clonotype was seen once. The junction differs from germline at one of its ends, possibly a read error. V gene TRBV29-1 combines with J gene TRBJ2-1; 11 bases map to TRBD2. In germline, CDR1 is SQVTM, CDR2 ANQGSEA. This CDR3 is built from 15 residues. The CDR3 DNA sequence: TGCAGCGTTGGAGTAGCGGGAGGGCTCTACGATGAGCAGTTCTTC. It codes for CSVGVAGGLYDEQFF.

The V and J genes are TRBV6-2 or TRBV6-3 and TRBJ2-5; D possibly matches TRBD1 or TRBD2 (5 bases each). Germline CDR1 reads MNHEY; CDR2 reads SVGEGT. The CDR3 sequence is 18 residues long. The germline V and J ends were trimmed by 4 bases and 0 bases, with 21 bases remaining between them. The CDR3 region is CASSSHLRDLLYQETQYF. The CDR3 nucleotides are TGTGCCAGCAGTTCCCACCTTCGGGACCTCCTATACCAAGAGACCCAGTACTTC.

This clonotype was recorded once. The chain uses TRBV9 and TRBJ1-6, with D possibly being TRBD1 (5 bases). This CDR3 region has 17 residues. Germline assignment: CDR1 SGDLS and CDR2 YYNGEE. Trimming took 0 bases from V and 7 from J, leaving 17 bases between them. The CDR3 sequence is CASSVGDRSLVNSPLHF. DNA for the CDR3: TGTGCCAGCAGCGTAGGGGACCGGTCCTTGGTCAATTCACCCCTCCACTTT.

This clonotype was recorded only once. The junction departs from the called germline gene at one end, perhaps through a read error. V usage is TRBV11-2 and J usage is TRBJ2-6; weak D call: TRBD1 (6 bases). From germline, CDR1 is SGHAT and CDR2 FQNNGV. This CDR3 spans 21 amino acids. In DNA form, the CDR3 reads TGTGCCAGCAGCATAGGGGGAGATAGGGGCATTTCCCTCTCTGGGGCCAACCTCCTGACTTTC. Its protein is CASSIGGDRGISLSGANLLTF.

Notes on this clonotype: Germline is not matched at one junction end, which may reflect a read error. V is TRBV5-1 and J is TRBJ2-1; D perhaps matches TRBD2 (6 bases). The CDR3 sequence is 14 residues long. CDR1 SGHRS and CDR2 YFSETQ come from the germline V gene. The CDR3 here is CARSTRTTYNVQFF. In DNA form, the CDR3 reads TGCGCCAGAAGCACCAGGACTACCTACAATGTGCAGTTCTTC.

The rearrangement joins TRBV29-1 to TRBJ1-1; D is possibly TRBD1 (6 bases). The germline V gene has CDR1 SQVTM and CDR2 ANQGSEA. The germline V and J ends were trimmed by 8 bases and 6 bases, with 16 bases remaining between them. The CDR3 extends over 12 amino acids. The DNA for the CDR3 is TGCAGCCTGATAACGGGGGGCGCTGAAGCTTTCTTT. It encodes CSLITGGAEAFF.

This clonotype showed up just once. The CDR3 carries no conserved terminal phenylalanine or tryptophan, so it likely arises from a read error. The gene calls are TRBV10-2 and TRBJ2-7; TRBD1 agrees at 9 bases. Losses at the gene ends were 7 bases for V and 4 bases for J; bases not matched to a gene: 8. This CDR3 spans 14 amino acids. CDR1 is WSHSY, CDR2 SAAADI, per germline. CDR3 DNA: TGCGCCAGCACCGAGACAGGGGGAGAATACGAGCAGTACTAC. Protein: CASTETGGEYEQYY.